The entry below gives a single T cell receptor beta chain sequence along with its context. The CDR3 runs 15 residues. Germline lookup yields CDR1 MNHNY and CDR2 SVGAGI (reference sequence). The ends lost 6 bases at V and 4 bases at J; junction bases unmatched: 9. The repertoire was sequenced with immunoSEQ multiplex PCR; TCRdb's copy has only in-frame clones and lacks some. Of over 85,000 clones listed, 65% to 85% are singletons. This entry is derived from a study of control samples from healthy donors and cancer patients. V is TRBV6-6 and J is TRBJ1-5, with 7 bases that match TRBD1. This receptor was taken from a man aged 65 to 85 with lung cancer. The source material was PBMCs. CDR3: CASRNPEGANQPQHF. CDR3 nucleotide sequence: TGTGCCAGCAGAAACCCGGAGGGGGCGAATCAGCCCCAGCATTTT.